This TCR beta chain stems from a study of Ad26.COV2.S vaccination and SARS-CoV-2 variants. Across the whole study: Of the COV1001 trial arms, the Ad26.COV2.S arm included the donor. Ad26.COV2.S, an intramuscular injection, was given once or twice 56 days apart. Study results and limitations: Marked by substantial breadth, spike-specific CD8+ and CD4+ T cell responses were reportedly seen after vaccination.

CDR1 MNHEY and CDR2 SVGAGI come from the germline V gene. CDR3 length equals 12 residues. V was pared by 11 bases and J by 9 bases, with 14 bases between. Treatment specified: over 15 received Ad26.COV2.S at low or high dose, single or two shots; about 5 received placebo; per-sample allocation not given. The study sampled participants on day 63 after the first vaccine or placebo injection. Within Boston, the person who donated was an adult of 18-55 years. Using immunoSEQ multiplex PCR, the repertoire was profiled, and TCRdb retains in-frame clones only, with some absent. The sample contains about 350,000 clones, around 89% of which appear only once. As concerns this clone: What it recognizes is unknown.

The specimen was peripheral blood, collected in a trial of Ad26.COV2.S vaccine versus placebo. This chain joins TRBV6-5 and TRBJ1-6; tentative D call: TRBD1 (6 bases). The clonotype was recovered from a person between 18 and 65 years old who received the Ad26.COV2.S COVID-19 vaccine or a placebo. For the CDR3, the DNA is TGTGCCTCACAGGGTGTCGGTTCACCCCTCCACTTT. This encodes CASQGVGSPLHF.